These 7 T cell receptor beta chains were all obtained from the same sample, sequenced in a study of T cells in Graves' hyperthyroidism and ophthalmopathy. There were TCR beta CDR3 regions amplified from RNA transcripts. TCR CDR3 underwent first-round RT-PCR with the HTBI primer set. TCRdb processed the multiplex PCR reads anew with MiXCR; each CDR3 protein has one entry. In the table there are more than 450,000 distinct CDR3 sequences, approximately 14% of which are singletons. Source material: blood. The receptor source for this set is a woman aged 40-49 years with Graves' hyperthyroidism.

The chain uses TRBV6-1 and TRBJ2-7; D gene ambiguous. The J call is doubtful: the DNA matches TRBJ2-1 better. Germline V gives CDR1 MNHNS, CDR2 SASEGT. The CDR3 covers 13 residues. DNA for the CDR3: TGTGCCAGCAGTGAGGTTATCTCCTACGAGCAGTTCTTC. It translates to CASSEVISYEQFF.

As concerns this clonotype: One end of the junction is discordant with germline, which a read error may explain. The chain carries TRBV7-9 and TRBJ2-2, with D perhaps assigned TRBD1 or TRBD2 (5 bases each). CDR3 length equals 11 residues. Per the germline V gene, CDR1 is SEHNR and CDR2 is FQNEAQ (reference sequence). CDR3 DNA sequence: TGTGCCAGCAGCTTAGTGGGGGAGCTGCTTTTT. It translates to CASSLVGELLF.

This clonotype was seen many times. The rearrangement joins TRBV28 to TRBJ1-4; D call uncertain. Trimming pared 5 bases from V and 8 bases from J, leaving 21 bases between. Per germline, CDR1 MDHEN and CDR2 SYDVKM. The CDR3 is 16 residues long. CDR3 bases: TGTGCCAGCAGTGGCGCCCGGACTTCTTCCATCGAAAAACTGTTTTTT. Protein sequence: CASSGARTSSIEKLFF. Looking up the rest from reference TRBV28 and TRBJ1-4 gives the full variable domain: DVKVTQSSRYLVKRTGEKVFLECVQDMDHENMFWYRQDPGLGLRLIYFSYDVKMKEKGDIPEGYSVSREKKERFSLILESASTNQTSMYLCASSGARTSSIEKLFFGSGTQLSVL.

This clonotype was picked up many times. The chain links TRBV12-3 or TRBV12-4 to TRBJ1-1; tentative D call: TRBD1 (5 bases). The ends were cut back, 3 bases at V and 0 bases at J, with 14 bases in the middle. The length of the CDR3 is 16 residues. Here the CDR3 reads CASSFSYRRLNTEAFF. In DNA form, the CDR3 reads TGTGCCAGCAGTTTCTCTTACAGGAGGTTGAACACTGAAGCTTTCTTT.

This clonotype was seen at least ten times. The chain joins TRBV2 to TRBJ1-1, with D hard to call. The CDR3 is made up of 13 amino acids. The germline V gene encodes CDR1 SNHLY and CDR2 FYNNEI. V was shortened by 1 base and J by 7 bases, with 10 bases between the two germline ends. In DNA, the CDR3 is TGTGCCAGCAGTGAAGGCGTGTCAGTTGAAGCTTTCTTT. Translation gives CASSEGVSVEAFF.

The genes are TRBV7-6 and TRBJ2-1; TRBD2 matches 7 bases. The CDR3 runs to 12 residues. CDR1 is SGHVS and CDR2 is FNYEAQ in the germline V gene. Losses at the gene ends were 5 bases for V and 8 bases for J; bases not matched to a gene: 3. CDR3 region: CASSRLADEQFF. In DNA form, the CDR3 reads TGTGCCAGCAGCAGACTAGCAGATGAGCAGTTCTTC.

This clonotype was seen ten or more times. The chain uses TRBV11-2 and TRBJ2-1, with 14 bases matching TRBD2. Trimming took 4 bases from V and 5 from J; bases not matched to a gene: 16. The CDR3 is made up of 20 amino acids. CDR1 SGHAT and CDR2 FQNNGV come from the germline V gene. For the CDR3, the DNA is TGTGCCAGCAGCTGGAGTTCGGGACTAGCGGGAGAATCGGTGCACAATGAGCAGTTCTTC. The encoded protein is CASSWSSGLAGESVHNEQFF.